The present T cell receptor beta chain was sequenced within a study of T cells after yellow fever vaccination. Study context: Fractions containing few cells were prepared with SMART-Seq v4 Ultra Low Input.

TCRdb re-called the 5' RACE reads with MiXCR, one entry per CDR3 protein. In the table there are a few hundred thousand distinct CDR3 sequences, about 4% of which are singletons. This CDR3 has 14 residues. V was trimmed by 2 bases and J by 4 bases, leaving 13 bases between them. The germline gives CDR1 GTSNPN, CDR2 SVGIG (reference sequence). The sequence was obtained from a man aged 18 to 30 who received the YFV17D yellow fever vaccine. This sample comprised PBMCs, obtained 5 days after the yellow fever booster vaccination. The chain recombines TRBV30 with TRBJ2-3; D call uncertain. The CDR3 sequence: CAWSPTRWADTQYF. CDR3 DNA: TGTGCCTGGAGTCCGACCAGGTGGGCAGATACGCAGTATTTT.